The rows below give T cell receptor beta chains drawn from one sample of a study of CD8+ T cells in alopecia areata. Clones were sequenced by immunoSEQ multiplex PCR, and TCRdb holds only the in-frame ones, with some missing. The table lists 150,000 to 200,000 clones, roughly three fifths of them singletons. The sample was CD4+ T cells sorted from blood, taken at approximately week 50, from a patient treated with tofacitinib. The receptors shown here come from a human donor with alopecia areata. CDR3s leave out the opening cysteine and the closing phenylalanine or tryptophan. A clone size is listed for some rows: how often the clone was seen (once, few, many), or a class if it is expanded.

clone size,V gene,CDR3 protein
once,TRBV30,AYRTVNTEAF
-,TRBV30,AWSGGPNTEAF
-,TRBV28,ASSLQGRGYGYT
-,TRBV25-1,ASSEGRWGYT
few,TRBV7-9,ASSLVQGWSTEAF
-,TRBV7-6,ASSSIRLAGGYEQY
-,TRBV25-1,ASSEQGYNSPLH
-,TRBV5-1,ASSEDRIVTEAF
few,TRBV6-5,ASTKGAYNEQF
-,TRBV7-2,ASSDTTAEQF
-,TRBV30,ALGGPYEQY